The rows below give T cell receptor beta chains drawn from one sample of a study of TIL therapy for anti-PD-1-resistant metastatic lung cancer. Assay: immunoSEQ multiplex PCR; the TCRdb copy retains only in-frame clones and omits some. The sample yields some 90,000 clones, under 70% seen once. Sample: tumor tissue, taken at baseline. These receptors all stem from a person aged 25 to 80 with non-small cell lung cancer. Both conserved end residues are part of each CDR3. A D gene is named only where the DNA matches it firmly. Expanded clones are given a class, and other clones once, few, many or no size at all.

j_call	v_call	clone_size	d_call	cdr3_nt	cdr3_aa
TRBJ2-7	TRBV4-1	many	-	TGCGCCAGCAGCCAAGGAAGCTCCTACGAGCAGTACTTC	CASSQGSSYEQYF
TRBJ1-1	TRBV5-8	few	-	TGTGCCAGCAGCTTGAGGACATTTGAAGCTTTCTTT	CASSLRTFEAFF
TRBJ1-1	TRBV18	-	TRBD1	TGTGCCAGCTCGCTCGGGACAGGGACCTCCCTCACTGAAGCTTTCTTT	CASSLGTGTSLTEAFF
TRBJ2-7	TRBV10-1	few	TRBD1	TGCGCCAGCAGTGAAGGGACAGGGCTTTCCTACGAGCAGTACTTC	CASSEGTGLSYEQYF
TRBJ2-4	TRBV18	-	-	TGTGCCAGCTCTCCCGACCCCTTAGCCAAAAACATTCAGTACTTC	CASSPDPLAKNIQYF
TRBJ2-1	TRBV7-9	-	TRBD2	TGTGCCAGCAGCTCCTATGGGGAGGGAATCTACAATGAGCAGTTCTTC	CASSSYGEGIYNEQFF
TRBJ1-4	TRBV30	few	-	TGTGCCTGGAGTGTAGCTGGTCAGGCTGAAAAACTGTTTTTT	CAWSVAGQAEKLFF
TRBJ1-5	TRBV3-1/TRBV3-2	-	TRBD1	TGTGCCAGCAGCTTACAGGGGAATCAGCCCCAGCATTTT	CASSLQGNQPQHF
TRBJ1-1	TRBV7-2	-	-	TGTGCCAGCAGCTTACAGGGATGGTCTACAACTGAAGCTTTCTTT	CASSLQGWSTTEAFF
TRBJ1-2	TRBV7-9	-	-	TGTGCCAGCAGCTTAGGGGGGGCAGAAGCTAACTATGGCTACACCTTC	CASSLGGAEANYGYTF
TRBJ2-4	TRBV7-2	-	-	TGTGCCAGCAGCCGGAGGGACAGACAAAACATTCAGTACTTC	CASSRRDRQNIQYF
TRBJ2-7	TRBV30	few	-	TGTGCCTGGAGCCCAGGGGGGGACGAGCAGTACTTC	CAWSPGGDEQYF
TRBJ2-7	TRBV10-2	-	-	TGCGCCAGCAAGTATAAGGAGACCTACGAGCAGTACTTC	CASKYKETYEQYF
TRBJ1-1	TRBV6-5	-	-	TGTGCCAGCAGTTCAAACAGGGATCTTTCGGCTTTCTTT	CASSSNRDLSAFF
TRBJ2-7	TRBV7-3	-	-	TGTGCCAGCAGCCCAGGGATTTGGGGAGGCGAGCAGTACTTC	CASSPGIWGGEQYF
TRBJ2-7	TRBV6-1	-	-	TGTGCCAGCAGTGATGGCAGGCCCCCCTACGAGCAGTACTTC	CASSDGRPPYEQYF
TRBJ2-7	TRBV6-2/TRBV6-3	-	TRBD1	TGTGCCAGCAGCGCGACAGGGGGCATTTACGAGCAGTACTTC	CASSATGGIYEQYF
TRBJ2-3	TRBV5-1	-	TRBD1	TGCGCCAGCAGCTTGAGGGACAGAGATACGCAGTATTTT	CASSLRDRDTQYF
TRBJ2-1	TRBV28	-	TRBD2	TGTGCCAGCATGATAGCGGGAGGGCATGAGCAGTTCTTC	CASMIAGGHEQFF
TRBJ2-3	TRBV15	-	TRBD2	TGTGCCACCAGCAGAGAGGGACTAAGTCTTCCAGATACGCAGTATTTT	CATSREGLSLPDTQYF
TRBJ1-2	TRBV28	-	TRBD1	TGTGCCAGCAGGTCTACCCCCCGGGACAGGGAAGGCTACACCTTC	CASRSTPRDREGYTF
TRBJ2-2	TRBV13	many	-	TGTGCCAGCAGTCAGCAGGGTTTACGCACCGGGGAGCTGTTTTTT	CASSQQGLRTGELFF
TRBJ2-3	TRBV30	-	-	TGTGCCTGGTACCCGAGATTTCCCCCAGATACGCAGTATTTT	CAWYPRFPPDTQYF
TRBJ2-7	TRBV30	-	TRBD1	TGTGCCTGGAGTAAAGTGGGACAGTTAAACTACGAGCAGTACTTC	CAWSKVGQLNYEQYF
TRBJ1-4	TRBV6-5	-	-	TGTGCCAGCAGTTACTTTAAACTGTTTTTT	CASSYFKLFF
TRBJ2-4	TRBV5-1	-	-	TGCGCCAGCAGCTTGGGAGGGGACTTGAACATTCAGTACTTC	CASSLGGDLNIQYF
TRBJ2-3	TRBV5-1	-	TRBD1	TGCGCCAGCAGTTTTGACAGGGGGACAGATACGCAGTATTTT	CASSFDRGTDTQYF
TRBJ1-5	TRBV15	few	-	TGTGCCACCCAGGGTTACAATCAGCCCCAGCATTTT	CATQGYNQPQHF
TRBJ2-1	TRBV3-1/TRBV3-2	-	TRBD2	TGTGCCAGCAGCCAACTCGGGGGGGCATTTGGTGAGCAGTTCTTC	CASSQLGGAFGEQFF
TRBJ2-1	TRBV18	-	-	TGTGCCAGCTCCTACAGCGATGAGCAGTTCTTC	CASSYSDEQFF
TRBJ1-1	TRBV6-4	few	-	TGTGCCAGCAGTGTCGGGGGCGGCACTGAAGCTTTCTTT	CASSVGGGTEAFF
TRBJ1-1	TRBV6-2/TRBV6-3	few	-	TGTGCCAGCAGCCGCGGACGAGGTGGGAACACTGAAGCTTTCTTT	CASSRGRGGNTEAFF
TRBJ2-3	TRBV15	-	-	TGTGCCACCAGCAGAGATCGGGAGTGGGATACGCAGTATTTT	CATSRDREWDTQYF
TRBJ2-5	TRBV2	-	-	TGTGCCAGCAGTGAGGAGGAGACCCAGTACTTC	CASSEEETQYF
TRBJ2-7	TRBV19	-	TRBD2	TGTGCCACCACCGGGACTAGCGGATACGAGCAGTACTTC	CATTGTSGYEQYF
TRBJ2-3	TRBV29-1	-	-	TGCAGCGCCCAGGGGGGGGCGCAGGGCCATAGCACAGATACGCAGTATTTT	CSAQGGAQGHSTDTQYF
TRBJ1-6	TRBV6-6	-	-	TGTGCAACCACTGCCCGGGAGGAATCACCCCTCCACTTT	CATTAREESPLHF
TRBJ2-3	TRBV6-6	-	-	TGTGCCAGCAGTTACAGGGGCGGGGCCCCAGATACGCAGTATTTT	CASSYRGGAPDTQYF
TRBJ1-5	TRBV5-6	-	-	TGTGCCAGCAGCTTTGGGCGGGGGCCCCAGCATTTT	CASSFGRGPQHF
TRBJ2-5	TRBV18	many	-	TGTGCCAGCTCAGAGGTCGGCGAGACCCAGTACTTC	CASSEVGETQYF
TRBJ2-2	TRBV3-1/TRBV3-2	-	-	TGTGCCAGCAGCCAAGTTTCACCGGGTGGGGAGCTGTTTTTT	CASSQVSPGGELFF
TRBJ1-4	TRBV4-3	-	-	TGCGCCAGCAGCCAAGTCGAAACAGGGCCTAATGAAAAACTGTTTTTT	CASSQVETGPNEKLFF